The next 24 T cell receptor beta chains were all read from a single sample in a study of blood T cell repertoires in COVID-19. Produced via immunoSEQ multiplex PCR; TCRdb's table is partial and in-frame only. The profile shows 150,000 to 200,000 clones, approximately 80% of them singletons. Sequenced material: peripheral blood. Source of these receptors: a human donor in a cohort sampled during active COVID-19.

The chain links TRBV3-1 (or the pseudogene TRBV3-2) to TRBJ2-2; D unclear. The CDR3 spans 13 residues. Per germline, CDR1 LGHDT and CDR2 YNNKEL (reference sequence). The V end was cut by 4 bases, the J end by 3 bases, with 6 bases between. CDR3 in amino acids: CASSPWHTGELFF. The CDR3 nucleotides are TGTGCCAGCAGCCCCTGGCACACCGGGGAGCTGTTTTTT.

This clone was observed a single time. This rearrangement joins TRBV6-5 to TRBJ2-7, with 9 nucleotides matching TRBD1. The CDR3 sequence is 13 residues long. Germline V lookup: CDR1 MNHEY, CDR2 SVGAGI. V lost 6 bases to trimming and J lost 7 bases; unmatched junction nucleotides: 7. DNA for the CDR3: TGTGCCAGCAGGTTACAGGGGGCCGGAGAGCAGTACTTC. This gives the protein CASRLQGAGEQYF.

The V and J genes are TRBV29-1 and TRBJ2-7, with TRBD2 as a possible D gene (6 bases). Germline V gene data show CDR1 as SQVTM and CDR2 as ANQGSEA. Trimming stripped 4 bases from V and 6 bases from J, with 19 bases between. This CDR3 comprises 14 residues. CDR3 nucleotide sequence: TGCAGCGTTGTGACGGCTAGCGTACGGAGCGAGCAGTACTTC. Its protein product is CSVVTASVRSEQYF.

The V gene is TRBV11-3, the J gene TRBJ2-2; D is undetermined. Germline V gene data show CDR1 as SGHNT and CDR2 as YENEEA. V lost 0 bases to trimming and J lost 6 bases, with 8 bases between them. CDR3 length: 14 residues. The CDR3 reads CASSLDPSAGELFF. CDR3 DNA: TGTGCCAGCAGCTTAGACCCCTCCGCCGGGGAGCTGTTTTTT. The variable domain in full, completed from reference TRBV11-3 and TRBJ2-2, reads EAGVVQSPRYKIIEKKQPVAFWCNPISGHNTLYWYLQNLGQGPELLIRYENEEAVDDSQLPKDRFSAERLKGVDSTLKIQPAELGDSAVYLCASSLDPSAGELFFGEGSRLTVL.

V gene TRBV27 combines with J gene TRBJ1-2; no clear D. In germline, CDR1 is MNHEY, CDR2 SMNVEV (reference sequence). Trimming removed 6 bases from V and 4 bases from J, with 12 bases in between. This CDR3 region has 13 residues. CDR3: CASRLGPGYGYTF. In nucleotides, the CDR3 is TGTGCCAGCAGGTTAGGGCCCGGCTATGGCTACACCTTC.

For the CDR3, the DNA is TGTGCCAGCAGCGGACAGGGGGCGAAATATAACGGGGCCAACGTCCTGACTTTC. Translation gives CASSGQGAKYNGANVLTF. The gene calls are TRBV9 and TRBJ2-6; 10 nucleotides agree with TRBD1. The J segment lost 4 bases and the V segment lost 3 bases, leaving 10 bases of the junction unmatched. The CDR3 is 18 residues long. CDR1 and CDR2 (germline): SGDLS, YYNGEE.

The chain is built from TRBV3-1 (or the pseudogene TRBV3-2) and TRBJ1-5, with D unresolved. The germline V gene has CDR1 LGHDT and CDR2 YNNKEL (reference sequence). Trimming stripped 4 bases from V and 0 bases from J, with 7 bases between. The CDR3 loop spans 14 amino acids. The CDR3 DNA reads TGTGCCAGCAGCCGGTTCTATAGCAATCAGCCCCAGCATTTT. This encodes CASSRFYSNQPQHF.

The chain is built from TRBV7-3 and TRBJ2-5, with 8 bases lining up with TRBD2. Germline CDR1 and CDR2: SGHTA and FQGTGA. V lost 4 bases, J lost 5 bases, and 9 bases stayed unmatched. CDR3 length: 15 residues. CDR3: CASSSDGRASETQYF. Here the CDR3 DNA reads TGTGCCAGCAGCTCGGACGGGAGGGCCAGCGAGACCCAGTACTTC.

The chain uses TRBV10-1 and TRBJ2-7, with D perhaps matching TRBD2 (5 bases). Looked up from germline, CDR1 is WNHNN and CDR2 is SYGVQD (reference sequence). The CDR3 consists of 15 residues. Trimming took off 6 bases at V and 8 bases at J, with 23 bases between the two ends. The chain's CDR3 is CASRPFLAAGIQQYF. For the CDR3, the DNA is TGCGCCAGCAGGCCATTTCTAGCAGCCGGAATTCAGCAGTACTTC.

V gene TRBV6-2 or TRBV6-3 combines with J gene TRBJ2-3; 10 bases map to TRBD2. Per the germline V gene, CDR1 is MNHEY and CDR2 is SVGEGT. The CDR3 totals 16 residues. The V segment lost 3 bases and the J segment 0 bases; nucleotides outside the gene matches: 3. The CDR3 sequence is CASSYGLAASTDTQYF. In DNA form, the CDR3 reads TGTGCCAGCAGTTATGGACTAGCGGCTAGCACAGATACGCAGTATTTT.

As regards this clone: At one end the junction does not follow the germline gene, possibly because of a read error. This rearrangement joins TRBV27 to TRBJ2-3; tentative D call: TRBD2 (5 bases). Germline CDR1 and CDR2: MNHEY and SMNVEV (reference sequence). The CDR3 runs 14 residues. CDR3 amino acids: CASSTSGRVGGYRF. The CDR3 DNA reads TGTGCCAGCAGTACCTCTGGGCGGGTCGGTGGCTATCGTTTT.

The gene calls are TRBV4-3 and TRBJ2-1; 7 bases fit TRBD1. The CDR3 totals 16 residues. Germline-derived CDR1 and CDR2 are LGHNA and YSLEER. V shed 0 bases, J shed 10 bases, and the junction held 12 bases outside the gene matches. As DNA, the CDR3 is TGCGCCAGCAGCCAAGATCCAGGGGGAGCTGCTTTAGAGCAGTTCTTC. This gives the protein CASSQDPGGAALEQFF.

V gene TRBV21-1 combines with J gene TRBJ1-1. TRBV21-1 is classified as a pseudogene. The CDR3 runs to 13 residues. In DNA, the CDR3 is TGTGCCAGCAGCAAAGCGACTTTCACTGAAGCTTTCTTT. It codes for CASSKATFTEAFF.

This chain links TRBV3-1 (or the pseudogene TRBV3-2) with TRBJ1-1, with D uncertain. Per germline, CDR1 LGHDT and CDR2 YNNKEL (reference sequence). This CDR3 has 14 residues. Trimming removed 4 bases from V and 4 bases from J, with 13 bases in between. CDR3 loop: CASSRGSLGTEAFF. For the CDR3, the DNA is TGTGCCAGCAGCCGCGGGTCGTTGGGCACTGAAGCTTTCTTT.

The CDR3 is CSVGDRSNSPLHF. As DNA, the CDR3 is TGCAGCGTGGGGGACAGGTCCAATTCACCCCTCCACTTT. This sequence joins TRBV29-1 and TRBJ1-6; 8 bases are a match to TRBD1. Trimming removed 6 bases from V and 7 bases from J; junction bases left unmatched: 5. Germline CDR1 reads SQVTM; CDR2 reads ANQGSEA. The CDR3 runs to 13 residues.

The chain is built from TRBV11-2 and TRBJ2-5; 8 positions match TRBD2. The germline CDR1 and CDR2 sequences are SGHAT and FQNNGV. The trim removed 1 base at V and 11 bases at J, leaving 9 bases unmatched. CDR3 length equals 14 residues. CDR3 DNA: TGTGCCAGCAGCTTAGGGGGGACTAGAAGAATGCAGTACTTC. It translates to CASSLGGTRRMQYF.

In DNA form, the CDR3 reads TGTGCCAGCTCACAGGCCGGGACAGTTACCGGGGAGCTGTTTTTT. This sequence encodes CASSQAGTVTGELFF. The chain couples TRBV18 to TRBJ2-2; TRBD1 matches at 7 bases. Germline CDR1 reads KGHSH; CDR2 reads LQKENI. Losses at the gene ends were 4 bases for V and 5 bases for J; bases not matched to a gene: 7. This CDR3 comprises 15 residues.

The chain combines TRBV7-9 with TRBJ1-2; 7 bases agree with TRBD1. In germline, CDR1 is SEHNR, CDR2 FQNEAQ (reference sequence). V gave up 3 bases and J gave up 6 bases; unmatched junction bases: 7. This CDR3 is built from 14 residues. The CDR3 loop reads CASSFPGQVNGYTF. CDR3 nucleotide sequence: TGTGCCAGCAGCTTCCCAGGACAGGTGAATGGCTACACCTTC.

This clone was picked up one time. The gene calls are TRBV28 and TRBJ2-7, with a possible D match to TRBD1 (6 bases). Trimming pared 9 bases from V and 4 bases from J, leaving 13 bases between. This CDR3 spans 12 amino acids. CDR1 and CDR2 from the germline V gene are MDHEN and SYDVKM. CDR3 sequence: CASNKGGYEQYF. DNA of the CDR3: TGTGCCAGTAACAAAGGGGGATACGAGCAGTACTTC.

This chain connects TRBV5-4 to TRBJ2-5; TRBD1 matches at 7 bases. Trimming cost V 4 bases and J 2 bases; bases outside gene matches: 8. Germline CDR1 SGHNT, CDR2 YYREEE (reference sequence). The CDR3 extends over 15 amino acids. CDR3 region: CASSTRTGLQETQYF. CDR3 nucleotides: TGTGCCAGCAGCACAAGGACAGGCCTTCAAGAGACCCAGTACTTC.

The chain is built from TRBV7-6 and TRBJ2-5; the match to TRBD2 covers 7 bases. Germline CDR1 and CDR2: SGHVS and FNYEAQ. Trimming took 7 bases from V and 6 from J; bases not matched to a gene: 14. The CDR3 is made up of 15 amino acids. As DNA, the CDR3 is TGTGCCAGCACCCCCCCCGGGGTCGGGAGGCAGACCCAGTACTTC. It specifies CASTPPGVGRQTQYF. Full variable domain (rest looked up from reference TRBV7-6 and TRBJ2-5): GAGVSQSPRYKVTKRGQDVALRCDPISGHVSLYWYRQALGQGPEFLTYFNYEAQQDKSGLPNDRFSAERPEGSISTLTIQRTEQRDSAMYRCASTPPGVGRQTQYFGPGTRLLVL.

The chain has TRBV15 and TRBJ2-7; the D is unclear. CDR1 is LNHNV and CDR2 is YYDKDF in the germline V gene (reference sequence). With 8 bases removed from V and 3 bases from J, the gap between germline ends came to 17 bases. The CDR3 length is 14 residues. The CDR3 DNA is TGTGCCACCCCGGTGTGTGGGCTCTACTACGAGCAGTACTTC. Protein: CATPVCGLYYEQYF.

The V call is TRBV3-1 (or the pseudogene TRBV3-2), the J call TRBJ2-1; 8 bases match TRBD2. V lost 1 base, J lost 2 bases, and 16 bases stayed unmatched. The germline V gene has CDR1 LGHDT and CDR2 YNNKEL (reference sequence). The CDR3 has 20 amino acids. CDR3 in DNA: TGTGCCAGCAGCCAAGTGCCGGGACTAGTAGTTCAGTCCGCCTACAATGAGCAGTTCTTC. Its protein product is CASSQVPGLVVQSAYNEQFF.

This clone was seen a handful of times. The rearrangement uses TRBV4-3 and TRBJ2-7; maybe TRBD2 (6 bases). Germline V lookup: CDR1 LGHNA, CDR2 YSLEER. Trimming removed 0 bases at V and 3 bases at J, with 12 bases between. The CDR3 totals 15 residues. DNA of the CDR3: TGCGCCAGCAGCCAAGAGTTAATGGGGGGCTACGAGCAGTACTTC. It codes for CASSQELMGGYEQYF.